This note documents a single T cell receptor beta chain sequence. RNA transcripts gave rise to amplified TCR beta CDR3 regions. With the HTBI primer set, the TCR CDR3 went through a first round of RT-PCR. TCRdb reprocessed the multiplex PCR reads via MiXCR and lists one record per CDR3 protein. Found here are roughly 350,000 distinct CDR3 sequences, approximately 15% of them singletons; the top ten hold almost 35%. Isolation of PBMCs was performed on about 10 ml fresh peripheral blood. Germline V CDR1 and CDR2: MNHNS, SASEGT. V was clipped by 6 bases and J by 9 bases; unmatched bases: 8. This CDR3 contains 14 residues. The record originates from a study of T cells in Graves' hyperthyroidism and ophthalmopathy.

The TCR was taken from a woman aged 40-49 years with Graves' ophthalmopathy. The chain is built from TRBV6-1 and TRBJ1-6; 7 nucleotides align to TRBD1. Specimen: blood. The chain's CDR3 is CASSPRGRTSPLHF. CDR3 bases: TGTGCCAGCAGCCCTAGGGGGCGGACTTCACCCCTCCACTTT.